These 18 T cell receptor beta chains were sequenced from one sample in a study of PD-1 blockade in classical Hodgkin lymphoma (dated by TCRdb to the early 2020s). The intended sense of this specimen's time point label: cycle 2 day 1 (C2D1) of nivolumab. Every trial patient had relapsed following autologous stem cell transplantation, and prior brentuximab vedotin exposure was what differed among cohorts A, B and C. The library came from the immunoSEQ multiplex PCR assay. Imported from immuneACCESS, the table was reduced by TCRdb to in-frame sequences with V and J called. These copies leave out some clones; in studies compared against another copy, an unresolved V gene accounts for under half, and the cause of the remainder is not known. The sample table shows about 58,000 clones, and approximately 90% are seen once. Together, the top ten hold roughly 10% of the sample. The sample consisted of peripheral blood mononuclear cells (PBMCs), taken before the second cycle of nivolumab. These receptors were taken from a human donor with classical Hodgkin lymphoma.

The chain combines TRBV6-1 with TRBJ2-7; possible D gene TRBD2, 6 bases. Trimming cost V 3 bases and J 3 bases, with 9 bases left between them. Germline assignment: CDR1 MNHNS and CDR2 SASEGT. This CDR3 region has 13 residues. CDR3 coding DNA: TGTGCCAGCAGTGAGGTCGGGGGCTACGAGCAGTACTTC. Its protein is CASSEVGGYEQYF.

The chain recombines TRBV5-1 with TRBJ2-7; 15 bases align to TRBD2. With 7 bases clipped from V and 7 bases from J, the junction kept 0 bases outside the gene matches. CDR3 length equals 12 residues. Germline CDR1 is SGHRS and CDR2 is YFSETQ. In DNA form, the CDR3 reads TGCGCCAGCGGGACTAGCGGGAGGGAGCAGTACTTC. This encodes CASGTSGREQYF.

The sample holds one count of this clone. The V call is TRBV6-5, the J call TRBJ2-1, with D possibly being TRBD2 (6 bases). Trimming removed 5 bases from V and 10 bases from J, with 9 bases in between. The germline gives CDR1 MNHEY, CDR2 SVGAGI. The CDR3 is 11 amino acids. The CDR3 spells CASSPGEEQFF. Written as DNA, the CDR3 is TGTGCCAGCAGTCCGGGGGAGGAGCAGTTCTTC.

The chain's CDR3 is CASSLAPLEADTQYF. In DNA, the CDR3 is TGTGCCAGCAGCTTGGCCCCCCTAGAGGCAGATACGCAGTATTTT. This sequence joins TRBV5-4 and TRBJ2-3; no clear D. Germline V gene data show CDR1 as SGHNT and CDR2 as YYREEE (reference sequence). V lost 0 bases and J lost 4, with 12 bases in between. This CDR3 spans 15 amino acids.

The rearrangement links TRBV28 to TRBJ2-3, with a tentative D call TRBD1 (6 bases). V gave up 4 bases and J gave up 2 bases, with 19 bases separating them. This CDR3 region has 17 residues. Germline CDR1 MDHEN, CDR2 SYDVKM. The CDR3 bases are TGTGCCAGCAGTTCCCCCTTGACAGGCCTAAACACAGATACGCAGTATTTT. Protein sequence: CASSSPLTGLNTDTQYF.

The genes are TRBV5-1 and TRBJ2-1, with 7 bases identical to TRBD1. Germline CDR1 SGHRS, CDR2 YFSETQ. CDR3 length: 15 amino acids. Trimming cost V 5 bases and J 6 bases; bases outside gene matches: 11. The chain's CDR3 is CASSLRNTGVNEQFF. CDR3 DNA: TGCGCCAGCAGTCTTAGGAACACAGGGGTCAATGAGCAGTTCTTC.

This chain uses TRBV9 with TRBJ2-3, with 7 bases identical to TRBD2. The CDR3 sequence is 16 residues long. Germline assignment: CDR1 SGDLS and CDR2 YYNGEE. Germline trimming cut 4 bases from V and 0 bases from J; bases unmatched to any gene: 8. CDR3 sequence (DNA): TGTGCCAGCAGCTCTCACCGGGACTATAGCACAGATACGCAGTATTTT. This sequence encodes CASSSHRDYSTDTQYF.

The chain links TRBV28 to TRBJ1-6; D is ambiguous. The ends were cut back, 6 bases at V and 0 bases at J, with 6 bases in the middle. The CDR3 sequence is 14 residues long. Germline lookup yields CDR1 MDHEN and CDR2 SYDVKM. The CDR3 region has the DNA TGTGCCAGCAGACTGAGCTCCTATAATTCACCCCTCCACTTT. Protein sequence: CASRLSSYNSPLHF. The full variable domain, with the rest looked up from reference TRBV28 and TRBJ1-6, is DVKVTQSSRYLVKRTGEKVFLECVQDMDHENMFWYRQDPGLGLRLIYFSYDVKMKEKGDIPEGYSVSREKKERFSLILESASTNQTSMYLCASRLSSYNSPLHFGNGTRLTVT.

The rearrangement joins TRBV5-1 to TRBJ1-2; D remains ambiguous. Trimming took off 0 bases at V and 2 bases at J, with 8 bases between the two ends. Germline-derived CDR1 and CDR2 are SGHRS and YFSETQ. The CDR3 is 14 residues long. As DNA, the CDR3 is TGCGCCAGCAGCTTGGGTGACTTCAACTATGGCTACACCTTC. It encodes CASSLGDFNYGYTF.

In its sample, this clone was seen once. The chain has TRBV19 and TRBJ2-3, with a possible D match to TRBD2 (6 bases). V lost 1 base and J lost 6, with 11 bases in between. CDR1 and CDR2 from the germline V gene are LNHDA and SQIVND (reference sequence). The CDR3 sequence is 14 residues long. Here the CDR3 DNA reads TGTGCCAGTAGTATAGGTGGACGGGGGGATACGCAGTATTTT. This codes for CASSIGGRGDTQYF.

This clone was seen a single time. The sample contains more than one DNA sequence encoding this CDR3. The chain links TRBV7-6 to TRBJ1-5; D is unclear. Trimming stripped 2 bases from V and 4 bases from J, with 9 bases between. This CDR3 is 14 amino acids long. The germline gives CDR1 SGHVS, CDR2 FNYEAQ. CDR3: CASSLLGLNQPQHF. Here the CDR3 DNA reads TGTGCCAGCAGCTTACTGGGGTTGAATCAGCCCCAGCATTTT.

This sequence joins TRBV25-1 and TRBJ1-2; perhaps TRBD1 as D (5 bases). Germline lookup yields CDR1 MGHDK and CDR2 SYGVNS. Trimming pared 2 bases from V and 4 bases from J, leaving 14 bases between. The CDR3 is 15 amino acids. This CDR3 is CASSERFDSLYGYTF. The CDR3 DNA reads TGTGCCAGCAGTGAAAGGTTTGACAGTCTCTATGGCTACACCTTC.

The CDR3 here is CASSVGDYTGELFF. The DNA for the CDR3 is TGTGCCAGCAGCGTAGGGGACTACACCGGGGAGCTGTTTTTT. The chain combines TRBV9 with TRBJ2-2, with D perhaps TRBD2 (6 bases). This CDR3 region has 14 residues. The ends were cut back, 0 bases at V and 3 bases at J, with 6 bases in the middle. CDR1 SGDLS and CDR2 YYNGEE come from the germline V gene. The complete variable domain, with remaining parts taken from reference TRBV9 and TRBJ2-2, reads DSGVTQTPKHLITATGQRVTLRCSPRSGDLSVYWYQQSLDQGLQFLIQYYNGEERAKGNILERFSAQQFPDLHSELNLSSLELGDSALYFCASSVGDYTGELFFGEGSRLTVL.

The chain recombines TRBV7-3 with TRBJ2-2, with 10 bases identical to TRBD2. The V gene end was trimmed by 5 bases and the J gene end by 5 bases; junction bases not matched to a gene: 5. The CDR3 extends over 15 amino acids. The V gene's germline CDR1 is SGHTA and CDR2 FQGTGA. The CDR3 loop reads CASSPSGRATGELFF. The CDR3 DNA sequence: TGTGCCAGCAGCCCAAGCGGGAGGGCAACCGGGGAGCTGTTTTTT.

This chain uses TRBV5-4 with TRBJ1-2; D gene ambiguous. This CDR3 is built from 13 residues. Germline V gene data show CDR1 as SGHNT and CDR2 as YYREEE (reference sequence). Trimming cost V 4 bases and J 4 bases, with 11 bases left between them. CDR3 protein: CASSPDGSYGYTF. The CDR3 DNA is TGTGCCAGCAGCCCCGACGGTTCCTATGGCTACACCTTC.

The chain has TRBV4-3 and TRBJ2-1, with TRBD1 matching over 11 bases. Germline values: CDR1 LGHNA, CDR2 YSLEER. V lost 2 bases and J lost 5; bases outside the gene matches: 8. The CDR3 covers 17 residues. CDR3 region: CASSQPTGTGGHNEQFF. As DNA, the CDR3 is TGCGCCAGCAGCCAACCTACAGGGACAGGGGGTCACAATGAGCAGTTCTTC.

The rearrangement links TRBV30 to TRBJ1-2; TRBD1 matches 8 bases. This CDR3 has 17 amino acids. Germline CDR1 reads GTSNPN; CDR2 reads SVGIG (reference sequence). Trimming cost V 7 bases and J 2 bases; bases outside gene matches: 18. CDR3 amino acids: CASLSTGGGFPNYGYTF. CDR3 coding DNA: TGTGCCTCCCTTTCCACAGGGGGGGGGTTTCCGAACTATGGCTACACCTTC.

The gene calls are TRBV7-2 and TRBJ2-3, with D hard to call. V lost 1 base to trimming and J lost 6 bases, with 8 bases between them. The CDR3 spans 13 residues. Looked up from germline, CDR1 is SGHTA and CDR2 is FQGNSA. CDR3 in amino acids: CASSLGRRDTQYF. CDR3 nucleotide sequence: TGTGCCAGCAGCTTAGGGCGGCGGGATACGCAGTATTTT.